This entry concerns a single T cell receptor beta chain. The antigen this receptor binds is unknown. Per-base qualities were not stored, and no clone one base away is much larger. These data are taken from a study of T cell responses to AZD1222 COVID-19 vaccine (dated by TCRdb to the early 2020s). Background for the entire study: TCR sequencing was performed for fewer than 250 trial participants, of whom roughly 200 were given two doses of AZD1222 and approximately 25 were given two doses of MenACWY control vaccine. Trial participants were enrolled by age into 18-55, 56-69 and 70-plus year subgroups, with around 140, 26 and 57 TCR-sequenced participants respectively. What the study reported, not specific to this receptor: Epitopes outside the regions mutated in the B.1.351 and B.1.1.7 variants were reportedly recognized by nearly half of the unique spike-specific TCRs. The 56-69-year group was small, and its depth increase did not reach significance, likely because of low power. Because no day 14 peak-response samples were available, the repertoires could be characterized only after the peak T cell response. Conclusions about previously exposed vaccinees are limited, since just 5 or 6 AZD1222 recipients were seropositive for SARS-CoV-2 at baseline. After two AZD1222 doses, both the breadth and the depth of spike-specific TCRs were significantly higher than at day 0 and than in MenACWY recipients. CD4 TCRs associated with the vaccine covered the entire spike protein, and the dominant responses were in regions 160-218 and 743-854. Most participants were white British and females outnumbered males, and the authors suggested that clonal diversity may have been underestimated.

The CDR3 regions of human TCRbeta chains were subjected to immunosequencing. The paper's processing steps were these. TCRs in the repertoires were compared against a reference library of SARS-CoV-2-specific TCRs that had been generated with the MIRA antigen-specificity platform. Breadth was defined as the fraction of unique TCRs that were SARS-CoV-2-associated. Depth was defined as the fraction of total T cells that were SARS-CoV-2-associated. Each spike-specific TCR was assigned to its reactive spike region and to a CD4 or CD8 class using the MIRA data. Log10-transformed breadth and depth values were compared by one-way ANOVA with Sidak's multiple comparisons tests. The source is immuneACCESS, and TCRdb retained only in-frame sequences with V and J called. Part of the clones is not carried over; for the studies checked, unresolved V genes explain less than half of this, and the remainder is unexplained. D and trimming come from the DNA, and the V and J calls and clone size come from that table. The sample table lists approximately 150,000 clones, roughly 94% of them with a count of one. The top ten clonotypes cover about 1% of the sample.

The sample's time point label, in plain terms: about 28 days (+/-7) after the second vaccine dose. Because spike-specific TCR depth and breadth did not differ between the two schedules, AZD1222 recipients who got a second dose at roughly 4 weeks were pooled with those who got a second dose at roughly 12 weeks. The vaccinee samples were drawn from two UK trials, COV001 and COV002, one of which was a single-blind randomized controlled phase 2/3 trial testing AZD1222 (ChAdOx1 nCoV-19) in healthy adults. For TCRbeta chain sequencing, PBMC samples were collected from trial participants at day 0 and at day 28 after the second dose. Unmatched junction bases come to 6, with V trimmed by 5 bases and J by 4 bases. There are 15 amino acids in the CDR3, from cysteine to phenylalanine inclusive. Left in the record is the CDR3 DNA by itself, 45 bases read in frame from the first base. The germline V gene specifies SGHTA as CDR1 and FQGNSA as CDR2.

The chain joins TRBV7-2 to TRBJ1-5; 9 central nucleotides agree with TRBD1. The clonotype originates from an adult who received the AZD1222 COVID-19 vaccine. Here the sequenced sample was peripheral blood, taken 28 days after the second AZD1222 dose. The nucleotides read TGTGCCAGCAGCCAGGGGACAGGGCGAAATCAGCCCCAGCATTTT. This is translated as CASSQGTGRNQPQHF.